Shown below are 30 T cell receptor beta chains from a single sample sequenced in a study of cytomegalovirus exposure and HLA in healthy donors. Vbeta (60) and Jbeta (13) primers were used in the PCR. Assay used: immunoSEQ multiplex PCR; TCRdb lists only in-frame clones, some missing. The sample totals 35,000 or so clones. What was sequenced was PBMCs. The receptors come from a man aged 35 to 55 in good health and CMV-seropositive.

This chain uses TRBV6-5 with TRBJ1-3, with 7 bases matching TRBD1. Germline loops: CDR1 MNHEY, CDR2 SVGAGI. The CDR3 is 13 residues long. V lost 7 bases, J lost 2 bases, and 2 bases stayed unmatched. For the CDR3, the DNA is TGTGCCAGCACCCAGGGGGCTGGAAACACCATATATTTT. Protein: CASTQGAGNTIYF.

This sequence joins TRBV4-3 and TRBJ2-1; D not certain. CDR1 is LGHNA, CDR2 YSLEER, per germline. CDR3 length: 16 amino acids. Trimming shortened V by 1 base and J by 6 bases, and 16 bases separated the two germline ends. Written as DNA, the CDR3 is TGCGCCAGCAGCCAAGGAAAGAGGCTAGTTAGCAATGAGCAGTTCTTC. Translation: CASSQGKRLVSNEQFF.

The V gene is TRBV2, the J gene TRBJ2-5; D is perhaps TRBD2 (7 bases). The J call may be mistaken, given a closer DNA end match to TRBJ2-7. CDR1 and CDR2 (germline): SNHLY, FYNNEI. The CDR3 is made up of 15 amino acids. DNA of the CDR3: TGTGCCAGCAGCCCCCAGACGGGGGGCTATTACGAGCAGTACTTC. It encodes CASSPQTGGYYEQYF.

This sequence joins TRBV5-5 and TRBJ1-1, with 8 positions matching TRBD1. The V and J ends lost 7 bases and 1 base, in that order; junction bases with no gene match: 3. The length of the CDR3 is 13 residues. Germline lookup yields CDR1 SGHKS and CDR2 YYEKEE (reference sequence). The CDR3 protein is CASGGQENTEAFF. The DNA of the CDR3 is TGTGCCAGCGGGGGACAGGAGAACACTGAAGCTTTCTTT.

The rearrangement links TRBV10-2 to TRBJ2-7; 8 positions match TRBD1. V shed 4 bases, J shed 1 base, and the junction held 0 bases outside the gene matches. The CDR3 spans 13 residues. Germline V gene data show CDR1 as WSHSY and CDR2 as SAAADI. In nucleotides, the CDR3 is TGCGCCAGCAGTGGACAGGGGTCCTACGAGCAGTACTTC. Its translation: CASSGQGSYEQYF.

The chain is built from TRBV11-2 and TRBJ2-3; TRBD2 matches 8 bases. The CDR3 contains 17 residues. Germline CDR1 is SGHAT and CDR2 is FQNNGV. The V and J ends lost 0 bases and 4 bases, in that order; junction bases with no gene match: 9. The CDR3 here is CASSLDMSGRGADTQYF. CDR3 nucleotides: TGTGCCAGCAGCTTAGATATGAGCGGGAGAGGGGCAGATACGCAGTATTTT.

DNA for the CDR3: TGTGCCAGCAGCCTGACAGGGGTAGGCTACACCTTC. As protein: CASSLTGVGYTF. The chain employs TRBV5-4 and TRBJ1-2; TRBD1 matches at 8 bases. CDR1 is SGHNT and CDR2 is YYREEE in the germline V gene (reference sequence). The CDR3 spans 12 residues. V trimming: 4 bases; J trimming: 8 bases; junction bases outside the gene matches: 4. Filled out from reference TRBV5-4 and TRBJ1-2, the complete variable domain reads ETGVTQSPTHLIKTRGQQVTLRCSSQSGHNTVSWYQQALGQGPQFIFQYYREEENGRGNFPPRFSGLQFPNYSSELNVNALELDDSALYLCASSLTGVGYTFGSGTRLTVV.

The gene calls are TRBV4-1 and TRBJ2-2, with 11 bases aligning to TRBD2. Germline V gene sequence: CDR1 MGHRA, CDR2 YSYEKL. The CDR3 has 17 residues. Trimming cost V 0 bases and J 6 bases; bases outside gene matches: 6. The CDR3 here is CASSQETSGMSAGELFF. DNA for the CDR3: TGCGCCAGCAGCCAAGAGACTAGCGGGATGTCGGCCGGGGAGCTGTTTTTT.

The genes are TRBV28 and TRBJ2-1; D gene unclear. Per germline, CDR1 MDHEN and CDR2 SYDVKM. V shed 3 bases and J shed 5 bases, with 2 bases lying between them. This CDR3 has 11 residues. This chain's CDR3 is CASSFNNEQFF. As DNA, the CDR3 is TGTGCCAGCAGTTTTAACAATGAGCAGTTCTTC.

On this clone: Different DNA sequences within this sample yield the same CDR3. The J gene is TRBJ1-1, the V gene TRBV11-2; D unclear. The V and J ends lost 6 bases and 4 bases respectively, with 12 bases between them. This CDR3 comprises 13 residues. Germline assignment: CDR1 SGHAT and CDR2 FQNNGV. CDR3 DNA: TGTGCCAGCAGAATAAACGAGGTCACTGAAGCTTTCTTT. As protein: CASRINEVTEAFF.

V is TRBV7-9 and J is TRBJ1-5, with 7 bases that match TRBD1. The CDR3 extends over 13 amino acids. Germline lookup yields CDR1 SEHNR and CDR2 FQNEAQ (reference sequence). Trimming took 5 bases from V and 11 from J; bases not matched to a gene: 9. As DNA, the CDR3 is TGTGCCAGCAGCCCGGGACAGCCAAGGTCCCAGCATTTT. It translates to CASSPGQPRSQHF. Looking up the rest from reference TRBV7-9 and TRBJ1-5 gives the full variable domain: DTGVSQNPRHKITKRGQNVTFRCDPISEHNRLYWYRQTLGQGPEFLTYFQNEAQLEKSRLLSDRFSAERPKGSFSTLEIQRTEQGDSAMYLCASSPGQPRSQHFGDGTRLSIL.

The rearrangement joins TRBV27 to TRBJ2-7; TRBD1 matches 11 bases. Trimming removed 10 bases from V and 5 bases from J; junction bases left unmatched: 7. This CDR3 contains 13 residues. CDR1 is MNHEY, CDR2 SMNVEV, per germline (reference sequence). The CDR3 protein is CATRTGGFHEQYF. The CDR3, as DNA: TGTGCCACCCGGACAGGGGGCTTCCACGAGCAGTACTTC.

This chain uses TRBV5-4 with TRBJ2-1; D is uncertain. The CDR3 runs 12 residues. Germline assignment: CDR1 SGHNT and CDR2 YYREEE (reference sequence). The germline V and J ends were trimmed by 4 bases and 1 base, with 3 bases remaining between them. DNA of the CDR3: TGTGCCAGCAGCACTTCCTACAATGAGCAGTTCTTC. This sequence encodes CASSTSYNEQFF.

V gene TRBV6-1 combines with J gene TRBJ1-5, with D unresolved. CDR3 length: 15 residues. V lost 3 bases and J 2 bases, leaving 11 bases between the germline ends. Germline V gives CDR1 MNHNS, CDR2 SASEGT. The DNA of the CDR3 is TGTGCCAGCAGTGAGTTGCACCGGGGCAATCAGCCCCAGCATTTT. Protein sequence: CASSELHRGNQPQHF.

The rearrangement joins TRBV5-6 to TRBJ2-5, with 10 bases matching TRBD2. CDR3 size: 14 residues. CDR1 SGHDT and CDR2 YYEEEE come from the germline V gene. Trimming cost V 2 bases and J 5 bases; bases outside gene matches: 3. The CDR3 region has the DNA TGTGCCAGCAGCTTCTATAGCGGGAGGGAGACCCAGTACTTC. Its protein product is CASSFYSGRETQYF. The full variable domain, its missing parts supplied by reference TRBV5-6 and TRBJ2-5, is DAGVTQSPTHLIKTRGQQVTLRCSPKSGHDTVSWYQQALGQGPQFIFQYYEEEERQRGNFPDRFSGHQFPNYSSELNVNALLLGDSALYLCASSFYSGRETQYFGPGTRLLVL.

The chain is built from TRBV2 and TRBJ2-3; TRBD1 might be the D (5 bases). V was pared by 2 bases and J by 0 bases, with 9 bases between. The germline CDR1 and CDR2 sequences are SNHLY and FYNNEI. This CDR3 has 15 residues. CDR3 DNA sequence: TGTGCCAGCAGTGAACCAGGGTCTAGCACAGATACGCAGTATTTT. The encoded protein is CASSEPGSSTDTQYF.

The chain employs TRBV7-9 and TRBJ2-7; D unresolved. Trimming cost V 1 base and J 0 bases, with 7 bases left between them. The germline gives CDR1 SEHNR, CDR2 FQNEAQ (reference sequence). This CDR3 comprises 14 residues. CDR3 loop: CASSLGSSSYEQYF. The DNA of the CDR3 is TGTGCCAGCAGCTTAGGTAGCTCCTCCTACGAGCAGTACTTC. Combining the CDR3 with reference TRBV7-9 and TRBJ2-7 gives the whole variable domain DTGVSQNPRHKITKRGQNVTFRCDPISEHNRLYWYRQTLGQGPEFLTYFQNEAQLEKSRLLSDRFSAERPKGSFSTLEIQRTEQGDSAMYLCASSLGSSSYEQYFGPGTRLTVT.

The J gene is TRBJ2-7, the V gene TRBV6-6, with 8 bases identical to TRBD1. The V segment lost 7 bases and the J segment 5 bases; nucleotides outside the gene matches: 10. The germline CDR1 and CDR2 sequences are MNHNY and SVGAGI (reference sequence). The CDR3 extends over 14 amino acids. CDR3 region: CASKNDRGSHEQYF. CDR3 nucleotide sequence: TGTGCCAGCAAAAACGACAGGGGCAGCCACGAGCAGTACTTC.

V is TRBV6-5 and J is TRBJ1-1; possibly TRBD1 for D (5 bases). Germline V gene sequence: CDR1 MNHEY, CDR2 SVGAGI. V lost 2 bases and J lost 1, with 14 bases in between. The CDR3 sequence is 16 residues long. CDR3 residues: CASSYLGSQGNTEAFF. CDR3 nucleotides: TGTGCCAGCAGTTACCTCGGTTCGCAGGGGAACACTGAAGCTTTCTTT.

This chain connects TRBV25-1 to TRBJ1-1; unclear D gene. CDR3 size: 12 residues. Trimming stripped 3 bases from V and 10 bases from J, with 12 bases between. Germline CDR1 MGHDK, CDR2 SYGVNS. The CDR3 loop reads CASSDSFLGAFF. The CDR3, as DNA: TGTGCCAGCAGTGATTCCTTCCTCGGAGCTTTCTTT.

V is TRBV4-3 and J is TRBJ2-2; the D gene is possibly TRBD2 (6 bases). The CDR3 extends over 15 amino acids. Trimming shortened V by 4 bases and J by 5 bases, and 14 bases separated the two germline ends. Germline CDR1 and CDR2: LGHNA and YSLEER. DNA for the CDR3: TGCGCCAGCAGCCCCGGGGGAGTTGGGACCGGGGAGCTGTTTTTT. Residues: CASSPGGVGTGELFF.

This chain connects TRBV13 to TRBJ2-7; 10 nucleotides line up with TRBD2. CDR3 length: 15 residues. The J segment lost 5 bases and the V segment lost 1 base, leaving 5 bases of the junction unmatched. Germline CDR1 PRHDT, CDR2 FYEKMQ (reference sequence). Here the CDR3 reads CASSLASGRVDEQYF. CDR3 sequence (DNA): TGTGCCAGCAGCTTAGCTAGCGGGAGAGTCGACGAGCAGTACTTC.

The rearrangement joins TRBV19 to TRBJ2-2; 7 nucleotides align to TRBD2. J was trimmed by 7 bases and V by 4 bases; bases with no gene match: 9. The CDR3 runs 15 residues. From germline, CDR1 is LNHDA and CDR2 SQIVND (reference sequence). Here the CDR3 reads CASSTSGTLGGELFF. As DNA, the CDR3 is TGTGCCAGTAGTACTAGCGGAACTCTTGGCGGGGAGCTGTTTTTT.

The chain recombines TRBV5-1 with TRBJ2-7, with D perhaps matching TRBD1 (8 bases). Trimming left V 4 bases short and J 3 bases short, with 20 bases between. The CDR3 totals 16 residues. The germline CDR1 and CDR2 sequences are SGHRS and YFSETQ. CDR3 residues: CASSLAGAGGFYEQYF. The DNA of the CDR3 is TGCGCCAGCAGCCTGGCGGGGGCAGGGGGCTTCTACGAGCAGTACTTC.

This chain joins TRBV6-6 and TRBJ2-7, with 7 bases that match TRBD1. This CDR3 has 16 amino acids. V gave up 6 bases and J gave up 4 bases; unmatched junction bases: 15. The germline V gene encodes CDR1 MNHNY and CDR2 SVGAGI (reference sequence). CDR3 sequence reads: CASSPGPGTALYEQYF. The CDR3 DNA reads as TGTGCCAGCAGCCCCGGGCCCGGGACAGCCCTGTACGAGCAGTACTTC.

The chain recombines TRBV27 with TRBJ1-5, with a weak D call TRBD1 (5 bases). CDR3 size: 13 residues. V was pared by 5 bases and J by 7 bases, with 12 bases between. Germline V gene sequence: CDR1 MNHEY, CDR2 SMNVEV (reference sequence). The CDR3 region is CASSHQGGQPQHF. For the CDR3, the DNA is TGTGCCAGCAGTCATCAGGGAGGACAGCCCCAGCATTTT.

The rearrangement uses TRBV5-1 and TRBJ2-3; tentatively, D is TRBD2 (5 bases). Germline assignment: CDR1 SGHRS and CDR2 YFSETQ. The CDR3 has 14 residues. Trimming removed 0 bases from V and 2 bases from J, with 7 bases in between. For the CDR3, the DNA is TGCGCCAGCAGCTTGGAGCGGAACACAGATACGCAGTATTTT. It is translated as CASSLERNTDTQYF.

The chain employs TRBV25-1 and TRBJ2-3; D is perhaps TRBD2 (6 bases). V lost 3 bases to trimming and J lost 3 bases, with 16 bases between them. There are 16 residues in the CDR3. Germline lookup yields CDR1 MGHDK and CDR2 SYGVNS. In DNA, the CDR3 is TGTGCCAGCAGTGACCCCCTTCTGGCGGGAACAGATACGCAGTATTTT. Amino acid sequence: CASSDPLLAGTDTQYF.

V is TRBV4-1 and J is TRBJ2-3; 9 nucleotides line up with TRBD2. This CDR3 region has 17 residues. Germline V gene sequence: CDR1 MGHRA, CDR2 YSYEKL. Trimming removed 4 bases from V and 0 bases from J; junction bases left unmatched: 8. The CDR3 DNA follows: TGCGCCAGCAGCCGCCCGACTAGCGGATCTAGCACAGATACGCAGTATTTT. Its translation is CASSRPTSGSSTDTQYF.

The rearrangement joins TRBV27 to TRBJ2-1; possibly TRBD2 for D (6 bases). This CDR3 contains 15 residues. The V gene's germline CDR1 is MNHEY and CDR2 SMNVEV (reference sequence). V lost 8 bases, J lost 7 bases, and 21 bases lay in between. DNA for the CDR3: TGTGCCAGCGGGCTGAGTTATCGGACTAATAATGAGCAGTTCTTC. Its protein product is CASGLSYRTNNEQFF.